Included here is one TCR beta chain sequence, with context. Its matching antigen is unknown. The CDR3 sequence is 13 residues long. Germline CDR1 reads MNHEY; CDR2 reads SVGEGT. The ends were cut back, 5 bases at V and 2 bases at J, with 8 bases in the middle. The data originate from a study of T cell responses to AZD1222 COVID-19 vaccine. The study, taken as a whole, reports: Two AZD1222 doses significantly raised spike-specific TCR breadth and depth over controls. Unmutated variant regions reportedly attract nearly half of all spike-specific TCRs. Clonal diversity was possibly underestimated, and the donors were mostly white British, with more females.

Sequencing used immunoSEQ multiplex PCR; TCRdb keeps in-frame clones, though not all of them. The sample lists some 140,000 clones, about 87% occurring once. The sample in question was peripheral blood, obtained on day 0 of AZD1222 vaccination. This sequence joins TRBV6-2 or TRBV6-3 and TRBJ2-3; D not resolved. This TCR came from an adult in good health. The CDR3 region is CASSQDPTDTQYF. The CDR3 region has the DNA TGTGCCAGCAGTCAAGACCCCACAGATACGCAGTATTTT.